This T cell receptor (beta chain) was sequenced during a study of STAT3 mutations in large granular lymphocyte leukemia. This clone was picked up a small number of times. Its target is not known. The CDR3 consists of 13 residues. Germline values: CDR1 SGHRS, CDR2 YFSETQ. Trimming shortened V by 0 bases and J by 3 bases, and 6 bases separated the two germline ends. The assay was immunoSEQ multiplex PCR, and TCRdb's table has in-frame clones only and misses some. The table includes under 35,000 clones, approximately 80% detected once. Study-level results: Some patients had persisting codominant clonotypes that could mask small clones. TCR clonotype switching after therapy occurred in about 30% of the 18 patients. Every T-LGLL patient had at least one immunodominant TCRbeta clonotype. Treatment regimens differed across patients between samplings.

The sample comprised peripheral blood mononuclear cells. This sequence was found in a woman between 45 and 60 years old with T-cell large granular lymphocyte leukemia. Some clones in this sample may be carry-over from other donors' samples. The V and J genes are TRBV5-1 and TRBJ1-1; D gene uncertain. The CDR3 region is CASSLGTYTEAFF. The CDR3 nucleotides are TGCGCCAGCAGCTTGGGTACGTACACTGAAGCTTTCTTT.